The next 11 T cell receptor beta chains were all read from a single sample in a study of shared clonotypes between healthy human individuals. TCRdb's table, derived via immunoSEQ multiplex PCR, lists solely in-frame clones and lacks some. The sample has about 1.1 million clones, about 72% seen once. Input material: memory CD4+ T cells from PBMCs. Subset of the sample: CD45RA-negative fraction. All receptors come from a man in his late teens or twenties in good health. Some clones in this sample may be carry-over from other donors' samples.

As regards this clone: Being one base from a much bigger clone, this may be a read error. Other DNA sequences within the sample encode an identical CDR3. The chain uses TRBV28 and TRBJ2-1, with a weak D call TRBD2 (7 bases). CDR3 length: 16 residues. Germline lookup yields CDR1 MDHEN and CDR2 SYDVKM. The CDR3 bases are TGTGCCAGCAGTTCCCTCGGGGAGGGGGAGTACAATGAACAGTTCTTC. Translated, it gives CASSSLGEGEYNEQFF.

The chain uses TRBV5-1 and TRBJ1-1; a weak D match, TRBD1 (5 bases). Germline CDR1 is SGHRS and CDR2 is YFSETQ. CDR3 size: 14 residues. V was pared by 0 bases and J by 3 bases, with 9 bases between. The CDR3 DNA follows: TGCGCCAGCAGCTTGGTACAGGCGGACACTGAAGCTTTCTTT. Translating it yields CASSLVQADTEAFF.

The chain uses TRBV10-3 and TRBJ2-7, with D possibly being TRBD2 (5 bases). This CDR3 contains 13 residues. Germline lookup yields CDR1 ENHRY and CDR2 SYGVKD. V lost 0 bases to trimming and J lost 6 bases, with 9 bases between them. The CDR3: CAISESPRAEQYF. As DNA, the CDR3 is TGTGCCATCAGTGAGTCCCCGAGGGCCGAGCAGTACTTC.

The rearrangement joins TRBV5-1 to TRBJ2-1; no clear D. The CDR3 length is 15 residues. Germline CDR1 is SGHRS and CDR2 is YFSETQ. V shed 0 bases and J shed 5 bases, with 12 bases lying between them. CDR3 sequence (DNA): TGCGCCAGCAGCTTGGGTGCGGTTTTTGACAATGAGCAGTTCTTC. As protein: CASSLGAVFDNEQFF.

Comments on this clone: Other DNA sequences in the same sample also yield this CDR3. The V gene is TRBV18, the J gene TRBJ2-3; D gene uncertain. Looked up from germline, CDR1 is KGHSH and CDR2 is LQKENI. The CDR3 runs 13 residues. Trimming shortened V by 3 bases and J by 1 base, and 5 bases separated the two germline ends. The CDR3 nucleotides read TGTGCCAGCTCACCTCCCGGCACAGATACGCAGTATTTT. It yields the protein CASSPPGTDTQYF.

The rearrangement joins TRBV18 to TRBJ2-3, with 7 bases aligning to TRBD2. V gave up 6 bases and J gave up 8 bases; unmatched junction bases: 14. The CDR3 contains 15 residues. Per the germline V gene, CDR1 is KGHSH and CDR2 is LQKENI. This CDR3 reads CASSPGQSGAGTQYF. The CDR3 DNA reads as TGTGCCAGCTCTCCCGGGCAAAGCGGGGCTGGTACGCAGTATTTT.

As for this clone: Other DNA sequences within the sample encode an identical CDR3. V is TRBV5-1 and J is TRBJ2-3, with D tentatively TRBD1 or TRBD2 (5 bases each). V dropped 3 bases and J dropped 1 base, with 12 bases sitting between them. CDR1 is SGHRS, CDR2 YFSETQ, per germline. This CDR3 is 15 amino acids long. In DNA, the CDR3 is TGCGCCAGCAGCTCCCAGGGAGCGGGCACAGATACGCAGTATTTT. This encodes CASSSQGAGTDTQYF.

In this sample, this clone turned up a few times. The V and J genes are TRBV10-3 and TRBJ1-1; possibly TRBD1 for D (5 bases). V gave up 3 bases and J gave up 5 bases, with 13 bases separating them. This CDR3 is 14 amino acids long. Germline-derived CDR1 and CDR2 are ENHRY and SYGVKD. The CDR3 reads CAISDQGAETEAFF. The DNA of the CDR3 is TGTGCCATCAGTGATCAGGGTGCGGAGACTGAAGCTTTCTTT.

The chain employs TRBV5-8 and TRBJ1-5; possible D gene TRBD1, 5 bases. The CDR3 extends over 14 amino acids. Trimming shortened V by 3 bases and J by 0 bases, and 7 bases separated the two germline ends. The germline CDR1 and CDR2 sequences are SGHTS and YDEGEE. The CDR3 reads CASSWGTSNQPQHF. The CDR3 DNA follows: TGTGCCAGCAGCTGGGGGACTAGCAATCAGCCCCAGCATTTT.

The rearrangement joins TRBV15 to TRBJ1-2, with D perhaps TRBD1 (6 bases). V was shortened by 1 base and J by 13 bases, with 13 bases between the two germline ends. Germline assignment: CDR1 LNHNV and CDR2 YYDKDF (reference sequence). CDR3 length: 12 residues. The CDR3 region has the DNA TGTGCCACCAGCAGAGGGGGGGCGAGTCGCACCTTC. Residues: CATSRGGASRTF.

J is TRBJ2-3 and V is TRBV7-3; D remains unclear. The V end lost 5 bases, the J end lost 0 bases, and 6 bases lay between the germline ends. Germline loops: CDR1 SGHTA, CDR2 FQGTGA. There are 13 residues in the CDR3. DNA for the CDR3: TGTGCCAGCAGCCGGGTTAGCACAGATACGCAGTATTTT. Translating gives CASSRVSTDTQYF.